A selection of T cell receptor beta chains follows, all from one sample in a study of memory CD4+ T cells and cytomegalovirus serostatus. TCRdb keeps only in-frame clones here, not all; method: immunoSEQ multiplex PCR. The sample has 48,000 or so clones, about 77% seen once. Material for sequencing was memory CD4+ T cells from blood. These receptor sequences come from an adult in good health and CMV-seronegative. CDR3s include the opening cysteine and the closing phenylalanine or tryptophan. Each record gives: clone size, J gene, CDR3 length, D gene, V gene, CDR3 protein, CDR3 DNA. The D gene is left open where the match is weak. Size tells how often a clone was seen (once, few, many) or the class of an expanded clone, and some rows leave it out.

few TRBJ2-1 15 TRBD1 TRBV9 CASSPIAGTDNEQFF TGTGCCAGCAGCCCTATAGCCGGGACAGACAATGAGCAGTTCTTC
NA TRBJ2-7 14 NA TRBV6-5 CASTKVGGSYEQYF TGTGCCAGCACCAAGGTTGGGGGCTCCTACGAGCAGTACTTC
NA TRBJ2-7 15 TRBD2 TRBV19 CASSPGTSGSGEQYF TGTGCCAGTAGTCCCGGGACTAGCGGGAGTGGCGAGCAGTACTTC
few TRBJ1-1 16 NA TRBV18 CASSPRSRSTNTEAFF TGTGCCAGCTCACCACGGTCGCGCAGTACTAACACTGAAGCTTTCTTT
NA TRBJ1-2 16 TRBD1 TRBV19 CASSMRTGTFNYGYTF TGTGCCAGTAGTATGAGGACAGGGACCTTTAACTATGGCTACACCTTC
NA TRBJ1-1 14 NA TRBV7-2 CASSSSTVNTEAFF TGTGCCAGCAGCTCTTCGACGGTGAACACTGAAGCTTTCTTT
NA TRBJ2-1 12 NA TRBV29-1 CSAETGPNEQFF TGCAGCGCCGAGACAGGACCAAATGAGCAGTTCTTC
NA TRBJ1-6 18 NA TRBV27 CASSLRPPGGTYSSPLHF TGTGCCAGCAGTTTACGCCCTCCGGGAGGGACCTATAGTTCACCCCTCCACTTT
NA TRBJ1-1 15 NA TRBV2 CASSTRWGRNTEAFF TGTGCCAGCAGTACCCGGTGGGGACGGAACACTGAAGCTTTCTTT
NA TRBJ1-5 14 NA TRBV5-1 CASSLGTGNQPQHF TGCGCCAGCAGCTTGGGGACCGGCAATCAGCCCCAGCATTTT
NA TRBJ2-1 16 NA TRBV5-1 CASSLGASGQVDEQFF TGCGCCAGCAGCTTGGGAGCATCCGGCCAAGTGGATGAGCAGTTCTTC
NA TRBJ1-2 12 TRBD1 TRBV6-5 CASSQGARGYTF TGTGCCAGCAGTCAGGGGGCAAGAGGCTACACCTTC
NA TRBJ2-1 15 NA TRBV14 CASSQENIVGNEQFF TGTGCCAGCAGCCAAGAAAATATAGTAGGCAATGAGCAGTTCTTC
NA TRBJ1-4 17 NA TRBV5-1 CASSSGTLPGTNEKLFF TGCGCCAGCAGCTCCGGGACCCTCCCCGGGACTAATGAAAAACTGTTTTTT
NA TRBJ1-2 16 NA TRBV27 CASSLSPGSSRYGYTF TGTGCCAGCAGTTTATCGCCGGGTTCCTCGCGCTATGGCTACACCTTC
NA TRBJ1-6 17 NA TRBV2 CASSGRRQVDYNSPLHF TGTGCCAGCAGTGGCCGCCGACAGGTGGACTATAATTCACCCCTCCACTTT
NA TRBJ2-5 14 NA TRBV7-8 CASSFGWVQETQYF TGTGCCAGCAGCTTTGGGTGGGTCCAAGAGACCCAGTACTTC
NA TRBJ2-7 17 TRBD1 TRBV27 CASSFRDRGSMAYEQYF TGTGCCAGCAGTTTCCGGGACAGGGGGTCGATGGCCTACGAGCAGTACTTC
NA TRBJ2-2 14 NA TRBV5-1 CASRQGVGTGELFF TGCGCCAGCAGGCAGGGCGTAGGCACCGGGGAGCTGTTTTTT
NA TRBJ1-6 15 TRBD1 TRBV5-6 CASSLRGQGYSPLHF TGTGCCAGCAGCTTGCGGGGACAGGGATATTCACCCCTCCACTTT
few TRBJ2-5 15 NA TRBV7-6 CASSSPSPGQETQYF TGTGCCAGCAGCTCCCCTTCGCCCGGACAAGAGACCCAGTACTTC
NA TRBJ1-4 15 TRBD1 TRBV5-1 CASSSGQANNEKLFF TGCGCCAGCAGCTCCGGACAGGCAAATAATGAAAAACTGTTTTTT
NA TRBJ1-6 13 TRBD1 TRBV18 CASADRDISPLHF TGTGCCAGCGCGGACAGGGATATTTCACCCCTCCACTTT
NA TRBJ2-4 18 NA TRBV28 CASSPLIGTLVAKNIQYF TGTGCCAGCAGTCCTTTGATAGGGACACTAGTAGCCAAAAACATTCAGTACTTC
once TRBJ1-4 14 TRBD1 TRBV7-2 CASSSDRVAEKLFF TGTGCCAGCAGCTCGGACAGGGTAGCCGAAAAACTGTTTTTT
NA TRBJ2-2 14 TRBD1 TRBV27 CASSDRAVTGELFF TGTGCCAGCAGCGACAGGGCGGTCACCGGGGAGCTGTTTTTT
NA TRBJ2-3 17 TRBD2 TRBV5-1 CASSLEILAGGTDTQYF TGCGCCAGCAGCTTGGAGATACTAGCGGGGGGCACAGATACGCAGTATTTT
NA TRBJ2-1 14 NA TRBV30 CAWSVTVRSGEQFF TGTGCCTGGAGTGTAACAGTCCGCTCGGGTGAGCAGTTCTTC
NA TRBJ1-1 15 TRBD1 TRBV5-1 CASSASGTGATEAFF TGCGCCAGCAGCGCCTCCGGGACAGGGGCCACTGAAGCTTTCTTT
once TRBJ1-1 14 TRBD1 TRBV6-5 CASSSHRGRTEAFF TGTGCCAGCAGTTCCCACAGGGGTAGGACTGAAGCTTTCTTT
few TRBJ1-1 13 NA TRBV7-9 CASSLGGGPEAFF TGTGCCAGCAGCTTAGGTGGAGGTCCAGAAGCTTTCTTT
few TRBJ1-2 19 TRBD1 TRBV30 CAWSVRAGTGGGMNYGYTF TGTGCCTGGAGTGTGAGAGCCGGGACAGGGGGCGGGATGAACTATGGCTACACCTTC
few TRBJ1-2 14 NA TRBV5-6 CASSLEGLRYGYTF TGTGCCAGCAGCTTGGAGGGGCTTCGCTATGGCTACACCTTC
NA TRBJ1-5 14 TRBD1 TRBV9 CASSTGDGNQPQHF TGTGCCAGCAGCACAGGGGATGGGAATCAGCCCCAGCATTTT
NA TRBJ1-6 14 TRBD1 TRBV6-6 CASSYLQGNSPLHF TGTGCCAGCAGTTACCTACAGGGGAATTCACCCCTCCACTTT
few TRBJ1-6 16 NA TRBV30 CAWSGGTFSYNSPLHF TGTGCCTGGAGTGGCGGAACTTTCTCCTATAATTCACCCCTCCACTTT
few TRBJ2-7 16 TRBD1 TRBV5-1 CASSPTLQGAPYEQYF TGCGCCAGCAGCCCCACCCTACAGGGGGCCCCCTACGAGCAGTACTTC